A single sample is the source of the 28 T cell receptor beta chains below, sequenced in a study of blood T cell repertoires in COVID-19. Libraries were prepared by immunoSEQ multiplex PCR; TCRdb keeps only in-frame clonotypes and omits some of them. Here the sample spans roughly 100,000 clones, roughly nine tenths being singletons. The sequencing sample was made of peripheral blood. Source of these receptors: a human donor in a cohort sampled during active COVID-19.

This sequence joins TRBV18 and TRBJ1-5; no firm D call. The CDR3 runs to 13 residues. Germline values: CDR1 KGHSH, CDR2 LQKENI. V dropped 6 bases and J dropped 5 bases, with 11 bases sitting between them. The CDR3 protein is CASSSGRDQPQHF. Here the CDR3 DNA reads TGTGCCAGCTCCTCGGGAAGGGATCAGCCCCAGCATTTT.

V is TRBV15 and J is TRBJ2-2, with a tentative D call TRBD1 (6 bases). The V gene's germline CDR1 is LNHNV and CDR2 YYDKDF (reference sequence). Between the trimmed V and J ends, which lost 3 bases and 5 bases, there was a span of 19 bases. The CDR3 runs to 17 residues. The DNA for the CDR3 is TGTGCCACCAGCAGCGAAGGTGGGGGCATGCGGACCGGGGAGCTGTTTTTT. Translating gives CATSSEGGGMRTGELFF.

This clone was picked up a small number of times. V is TRBV6-5 and J is TRBJ1-6; 8 bases fit TRBD1. J lost 6 bases, V lost 5 bases, and 3 bases had no gene match. There are 14 residues in the CDR3. Germline V gene lookup returns CDR1 MNHEY and CDR2 SVGAGI. CDR3 loop: CASSPDRGNSPLHF. Here the CDR3 DNA reads TGTGCCAGCAGTCCCGACAGGGGTAATTCACCCCTCCACTTT.

The chain employs TRBV9 and TRBJ1-2, with 8 bases aligning to TRBD1. Unmatched junction bases numbered 4, after V lost 3 bases and J lost 3 bases. Germline CDR1 is SGDLS and CDR2 is YYNGEE. This CDR3 is 14 amino acids long. This CDR3 is CASSEGQGDYGYTF. The CDR3 nucleotides read TGTGCCAGCAGCGAAGGACAGGGCGACTATGGCTACACCTTC.

The rearrangement joins TRBV10-3 to TRBJ1-1; TRBD1 matches 9 bases. Germline CDR1 and CDR2: ENHRY and SYGVKD. The V and J ends lost 2 bases and 0 bases, in that order; junction bases with no gene match: 16. This CDR3 spans 20 amino acids. Here the CDR3 DNA reads TGTGCCATCAGTGAGGGGCCGGGACAGGGTTTGTTTTCTGTGAACACTGAAGCTTTCTTT. This encodes CAISEGPGQGLFSVNTEAFF.

J is TRBJ1-2 and V is TRBV30, with 7 positions matching TRBD1. The J segment lost 4 bases and the V segment lost 2 bases, leaving 7 bases of the junction unmatched. This CDR3 has 14 residues. Per germline, CDR1 GTSNPN and CDR2 SVGIG (reference sequence). The CDR3 DNA follows: TGTGCCTGGAGTCGAGGGGGCATGGGCTATGGCTACACCTTC. This sequence encodes CAWSRGGMGYGYTF. Variable domain in full (rest from reference TRBV30 and TRBJ1-2): SQTIHQWPATLVQPVGSPLSLECTVEGTSNPNLYWYRQAAGRGLQLLFYSVGIGQISSEVPQNLSASRPQDRQFILSSKKLLLSDSGFYLCAWSRGGMGYGYTFGSGTRLTVV.

The chain is built from TRBV11-1 and TRBJ1-6; 8 bases match TRBD1. The V and J ends lost 6 bases and 7 bases, in that order; junction bases with no gene match: 8. Germline V lookup: CDR1 SGHAT, CDR2 FQDESV (reference sequence). The CDR3 contains 15 residues. The CDR3, as DNA: TGTGCCAGCAGTCAGGGGGCGGTTTGGAATTCACCCCTCCACTTT. Protein: CASSQGAVWNSPLHF. The full variable domain, in which reference TRBV11-1 and TRBJ1-6 provide the parts outside the CDR3, is EAEVAQSPRYKITEKSQAVAFWCDPISGHATLYWYRQILGQGPELLVQFQDESVVDDSQLPKDRFSAERLKGVDSTLKIQPAELGDSAMYLCASSQGAVWNSPLHFGNGTRLTVT.

The chain carries TRBV18 and TRBJ2-5; a possible D gene is TRBD1 (6 bases). The V end lost 5 bases, the J end lost 4 bases, and 20 bases lay between the germline ends. The germline CDR1 and CDR2 sequences are KGHSH and LQKENI. CDR3 length: 16 amino acids. The CDR3 region is CASSSARGGFRETQYF. CDR3 nucleotides: TGTGCCAGCTCATCGGCTCGAGGGGGTTTCCGAGAGACCCAGTACTTC.

The chain combines TRBV13 with TRBJ2-1; D gene ambiguous. Trimming left V 2 bases short and J 0 bases short, with 20 bases between. The V gene's germline CDR1 is PRHDT and CDR2 FYEKMQ (reference sequence). The CDR3 is 19 residues long. DNA of the CDR3: TGTGCCAGCAGCTTATGGGCCAGGATGGGCAAAAGCTCCTACAATGAGCAGTTCTTC. This gives the protein CASSLWARMGKSSYNEQFF.

The chain couples TRBV7-3 to TRBJ1-3; 11 bases line up with TRBD1. The V segment lost 3 bases and the J segment 4 bases; nucleotides outside the gene matches: 14. The CDR3 has 19 amino acids. CDR1 and CDR2 from the germline V gene are SGHTA and FQGTGA. This chain's CDR3 is CASSFTTYLDRGQGNTIYF. Here the CDR3 DNA reads TGTGCCAGCAGCTTCACCACCTACTTGGACAGGGGGCAGGGAAACACCATATATTTT.

The gene calls are TRBV6-5 and TRBJ1-4, with a weak D call TRBD1 (5 bases). With 8 bases removed from V and 7 bases from J, the gap between germline ends came to 8 bases. The germline CDR1 and CDR2 sequences are MNHEY and SVGAGI. The CDR3 has 11 residues. CDR3 sequence reads: CASGQGEKLFF. The CDR3 bases are TGTGCCAGCGGGCAGGGTGAAAAACTGTTTTTT.

This chain joins TRBV28 and TRBJ2-7; TRBD1 matches at 7 bases. CDR1 MDHEN and CDR2 SYDVKM come from the germline V gene. The CDR3 runs to 14 residues. V lost 5 bases, J lost 3 bases, and 7 bases stayed unmatched. CDR3 coding DNA: TGTGCCAGCAGTGACAGGGCTCGGATCTACGAGCAGTACTTC. Translating it yields CASSDRARIYEQYF.

The chain recombines TRBV7-9 with TRBJ2-7; perhaps TRBD1 as D (7 bases). The V end lost 6 bases, the J end lost 1 base, and 10 bases lay between the germline ends. CDR1 is SEHNR and CDR2 is FQNEAQ in the germline V gene (reference sequence). The CDR3 contains 13 residues. The CDR3 region is CASSSGGSYEQYF. DNA for the CDR3: TGTGCCAGCAGTTCAGGGGGGTCCTACGAGCAGTACTTC.

This clone came up a few times. Additional DNA sequences in this sample encode the identical CDR3. The rearrangement joins TRBV7-9 to TRBJ1-6; no definite D call. The V gene's germline CDR1 is SEHNR and CDR2 FQNEAQ (reference sequence). V was clipped by 3 bases and J by 4 bases, with 7 bases between them. The CDR3 is 14 residues long. The CDR3 region is CASSLEQYNSPLHF. CDR3 nucleotide sequence: TGTGCCAGCAGCTTGGAACAGTATAATTCACCCCTCCACTTT.

The J gene is TRBJ1-5, the V gene TRBV19; D possibly corresponds to TRBD1 (5 bases). The germline V and J ends were trimmed by 6 bases and 12 bases, with 24 bases remaining between them. The CDR3 consists of 15 residues. Germline V CDR1 and CDR2: LNHDA, SQIVND (reference sequence). The CDR3 DNA follows: TGTGCCAGTAGCCAGGGTTTTGGTGGCCTGGTGGGCCAGCATTTT. Translating it yields CASSQGFGGLVGQHF. Supplemented by reference TRBV19 and TRBJ1-5, the full variable domain reads DGGITQSPKYLFRKEGQNVTLSCEQNLNHDAMYWYRQDPGQGLRLIYYSQIVNDFQKGDIAEGYSVSREKKESFPLTVTSAQKNPTAFYLCASSQGFGGLVGQHFGDGTRLSIL.

The chain carries TRBV3-1 (or the pseudogene TRBV3-2) and TRBJ2-7; TRBD2 aligns across 8 bases. Trimming removed 4 bases from V and 3 bases from J; junction bases left unmatched: 8. The CDR3 has 15 residues. Germline loops: CDR1 LGHDT, CDR2 YNNKEL (reference sequence). Written as DNA, the CDR3 is TGTGCCAGCAGCCGGCGAGCGGGAGCCAACTACGAGCAGTACTTC. It encodes CASSRRAGANYEQYF.

The V gene is TRBV2, the J gene TRBJ1-2; D is possibly TRBD1 (6 bases). CDR1 is SNHLY, CDR2 FYNNEI, per germline. V was pared by 3 bases and J by 7 bases, with 15 bases between. The CDR3 is made up of 14 amino acids. The CDR3 nucleotides are TGTGCCAGCAGTGAGGGGGGGACAACCGGTGGCTACACCTTC. Its translation: CASSEGGTTGGYTF.

V gene TRBV6-5 combines with J gene TRBJ2-5, with D tentatively TRBD2 (7 bases). Germline V gene sequence: CDR1 MNHEY, CDR2 SVGAGI. CDR3 length: 13 residues. V shed 6 bases and J shed 7 bases, with 15 bases lying between them. This chain's CDR3 is CASRPRGAGTQYF. The CDR3 DNA reads TGTGCCAGCAGACCCCGGGGGGCGGGGACCCAGTACTTC.

This clone appeared a few times. The chain combines TRBV5-1 with TRBJ1-6; 10 nucleotides line up with TRBD1. Unmatched junction bases numbered 4, after V lost 0 bases and J lost 10 bases. Germline values: CDR1 SGHRS, CDR2 YFSETQ. This CDR3 comprises 15 residues. In nucleotides, the CDR3 is TGCGCCAGCAGCTTGGGGGGACAGGGGTTATCACCCCTCCACTTT. This codes for CASSLGGQGLSPLHF.

The V and J genes are TRBV9 and TRBJ2-7; a possible D gene is TRBD2 (6 bases). Trimming cost V 4 bases and J 3 bases, with 17 bases left between them. The CDR3 has 15 residues. The V gene's germline CDR1 is SGDLS and CDR2 YYNGEE. This CDR3 is CASSPWVAELYEQYF. The CDR3 nucleotides are TGTGCCAGCAGCCCCTGGGTAGCGGAACTCTACGAGCAGTACTTC.

The gene calls are TRBV6-5 and TRBJ2-7, with a weak D call TRBD1 (5 bases). Trimming removed 6 bases from V and 0 bases from J, with 15 bases in between. This CDR3 has 15 residues. CDR1 is MNHEY and CDR2 is SVGAGI in the germline V gene. In DNA, the CDR3 is TGTGCCAGCAGACTGCAGGGTATACCCTCCTACGAGCAGTACTTC. It encodes CASRLQGIPSYEQYF.

This rearrangement joins TRBV5-1 to TRBJ1-5; a possible D gene is TRBD1 (5 bases). Trimming left V 3 bases short and J 5 bases short, with 12 bases between. This CDR3 has 14 amino acids. From germline, CDR1 is SGHRS and CDR2 YFSETQ. The CDR3, as DNA: TGCGCCAGCAGCTCCACCGGGGGGGATCAGCCCCAGCATTTT. Translated: CASSSTGGDQPQHF.

The V and J genes are TRBV12-3 or TRBV12-4 and TRBJ2-4, with 8 bases matching TRBD2. The CDR3 spans 13 residues. Unmatched junction bases numbered 14, after V lost 6 bases and J lost 16 bases. CDR3 in amino acids: CASSILPERGLYF. In DNA form, the CDR3 reads TGTGCCAGCAGCATTCTTCCCGAGCGGGGGCTATACTTC.

This chain's CDR3 is CASSKGTSGGPSSPYNEQFF. As DNA, the CDR3 is TGTGCCAGCAGCAAAGGGACTAGCGGGGGCCCCTCCTCACCTTACAATGAGCAGTTCTTC. The V and J genes are TRBV7-8 and TRBJ2-1; 14 bases match TRBD2. The CDR3 is made up of 20 amino acids. Germline CDR1 reads SGHVS; CDR2 reads FQNEAQ. V dropped 5 bases and J dropped 4; count of bases not matched to a gene: 16.

V usage is TRBV5-4 and J usage is TRBJ2-7, with 9 nucleotides matching TRBD1. This CDR3 contains 18 residues. Germline trimming cut 3 bases from V and 6 bases from J; bases unmatched to any gene: 19. Germline assignment: CDR1 SGHNT and CDR2 YYREEE (reference sequence). The DNA of the CDR3 is TGTGCCAGCAGCTCCTTATGGGGGGGGACAGGGAGTCGGGGCGAGCAGTACTTC. This sequence encodes CASSSLWGGTGSRGEQYF.

The rearrangement uses TRBV7-8 and TRBJ2-1; 9 bases align to TRBD1. The CDR3 is made up of 17 amino acids. Germline V gene sequence: CDR1 SGHVS, CDR2 FQNEAQ. V trimming: 6 bases; J trimming: 2 bases; junction bases outside the gene matches: 11. The CDR3 loop reads CASRDRGGGFTYNEQFF. The CDR3 DNA reads TGTGCCAGCAGAGACAGGGGGGGCGGATTTACCTACAATGAGCAGTTCTTC.

This clone has a single count. V is TRBV28 and J is TRBJ1-2, with D uncertain. Per germline, CDR1 MDHEN and CDR2 SYDVKM. Trimming shortened V by 2 bases and J by 4 bases, and 8 bases separated the two germline ends. This CDR3 has 13 amino acids. The CDR3 loop is CASSLTKPYGYTF. The CDR3, as DNA: TGTGCCAGCAGTTTAACCAAGCCCTATGGCTACACCTTC.

This chain uses TRBV9 with TRBJ2-2; 10 nucleotides line up with TRBD1. The V segment lost 3 bases and the J segment 8 bases; nucleotides outside the gene matches: 4. The CDR3 totals 14 residues. The germline CDR1 and CDR2 sequences are SGDLS and YYNGEE. The CDR3 nucleotides are TGTGCCAGCAGCGGACAGGGGGCTGGTGGGGAGCTGTTTTTT. Residues: CASSGQGAGGELFF.